This TCR beta chain is drawn from a study of blood T cell repertoires in COVID-19. Study summary: Samples taken during acute and convalescent COVID-19 were collected in the United States, Italy and Spain. PBMCs, B-cell-depleted T cells, or T cells provided the cDNA or gDNA that made up the material.

The CDR3 has 14 residues. Germline V gene lookup returns CDR1 MGHRA and CDR2 YSYEKL. V was pared by 4 bases and J by 2 bases, with 2 bases of the junction left unmatched. Methods used by the authors: Amplification with reference gene primers provided the estimates of nucleated cell counts. Clones were read by immunoSEQ multiplex PCR, and TCRdb kept only the in-frame ones, dropping some. V, J and clone size reflect that table, while D and trimming were determined from the DNA. The sample has about 160,000 clones, 70% to 90% seen once. The sequenced material came from peripheral blood. The chain couples TRBV4-1 to TRBJ2-5; 9 bases are a match to TRBD1. This clonotype was sampled from a woman aged 45-60 years with COVID-19, enrolled during active disease. The CDR3 sequence: CASSPGQGQETQYF. The CDR3 DNA sequence: TGCGCCAGCAGCCCGGGACAGGGACAAGAGACCCAGTACTTC.